The present TCR beta chain was sequenced within a study of shared clonotypes between healthy human individuals. Overall study context: The plates for each donor numbered three CD4 naive, three CD4 memory, two CD8 naive and one CD8 memory. Overall study results and limits: Estimated clonotype richness was generally higher in naive than memory subsets. The naive CD4 repertoires of several donors were compared, and approximately 5.3% of clonotypes were shared.

This clone was picked up one time. What it recognizes is unknown. Only CD45RO-negative cells positively selected for CCR7 counted as naive CD8 cells, so terminally differentiated effector memory CD45RA+ cells were excluded. V lost 7 bases and J lost 0, with 21 bases in between. The germline V gene encodes CDR1 SGHAT and CDR2 FQNNGV. This CDR3 is built from 17 residues. Here immunoSEQ multiplex PCR was the method, and the copy in TCRdb shows in-frame clones only, minus some. Here the sample spans around 560,000 clones, around 96% being singletons. The receptor comes from a woman aged 25 to 39 in good health. The chain carries TRBV11-2 and TRBJ2-5, with D perhaps TRBD1 or TRBD2 (5 bases each). The sequenced material came from naive CD8+ T cells sorted from blood. CDR3 in DNA: TGTGCCAGCACCCTAGCCCCCCCCGGGACCTACCAAGAGACCCAGTACTTC. This gives the protein CASTLAPPGTYQETQYF.